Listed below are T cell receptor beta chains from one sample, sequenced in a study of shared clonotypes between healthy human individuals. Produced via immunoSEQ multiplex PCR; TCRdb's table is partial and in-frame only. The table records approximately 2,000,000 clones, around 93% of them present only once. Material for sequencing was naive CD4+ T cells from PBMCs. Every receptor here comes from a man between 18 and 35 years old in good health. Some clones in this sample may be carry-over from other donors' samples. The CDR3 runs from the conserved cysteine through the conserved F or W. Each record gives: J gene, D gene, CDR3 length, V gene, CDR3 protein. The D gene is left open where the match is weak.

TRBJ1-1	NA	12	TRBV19	CASSGPNTEAFF
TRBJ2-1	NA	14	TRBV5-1	CASSFGSSYNEQFF
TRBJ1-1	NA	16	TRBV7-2	CASSFREITTATEAFF
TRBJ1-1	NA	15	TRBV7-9	CASSRLRQGNTEAFF
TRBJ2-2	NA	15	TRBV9	CASSVHRANTGELFF
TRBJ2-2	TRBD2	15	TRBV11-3	CASSVNGGGTGELFF
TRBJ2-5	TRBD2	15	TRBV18	CASSPGTSGEETQYF
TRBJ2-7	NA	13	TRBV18	CASSPPGSPEQYF
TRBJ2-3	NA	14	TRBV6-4	CASRPQISTDTQYF
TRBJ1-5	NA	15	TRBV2	CASSLQGLSNQPQHF
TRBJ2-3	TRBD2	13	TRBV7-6	CASSPVSGNTQYF
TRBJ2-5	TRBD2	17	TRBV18	CASSPTPLLARGETQYF
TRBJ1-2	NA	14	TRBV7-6	CASSLEAGAYGYTF
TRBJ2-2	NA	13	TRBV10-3	CAISETGTGELFF
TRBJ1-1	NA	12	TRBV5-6	CASSLLNTEAFF
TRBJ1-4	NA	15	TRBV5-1	CASSLGRATNEKLFF
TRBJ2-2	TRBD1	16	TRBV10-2	CASSPTYQQGTGELFF
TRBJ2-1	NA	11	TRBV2	CASTGAAEQFF
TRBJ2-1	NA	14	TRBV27	CASTPGPRAHEQFF
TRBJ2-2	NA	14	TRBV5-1	CASSLAQRGRELFF
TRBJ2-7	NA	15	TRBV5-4	CASSLGRDHRYEQYF
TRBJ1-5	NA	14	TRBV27	CASSSDSFNQPQHF
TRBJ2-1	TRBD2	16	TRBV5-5	CASSPGLAGSYNEQFF